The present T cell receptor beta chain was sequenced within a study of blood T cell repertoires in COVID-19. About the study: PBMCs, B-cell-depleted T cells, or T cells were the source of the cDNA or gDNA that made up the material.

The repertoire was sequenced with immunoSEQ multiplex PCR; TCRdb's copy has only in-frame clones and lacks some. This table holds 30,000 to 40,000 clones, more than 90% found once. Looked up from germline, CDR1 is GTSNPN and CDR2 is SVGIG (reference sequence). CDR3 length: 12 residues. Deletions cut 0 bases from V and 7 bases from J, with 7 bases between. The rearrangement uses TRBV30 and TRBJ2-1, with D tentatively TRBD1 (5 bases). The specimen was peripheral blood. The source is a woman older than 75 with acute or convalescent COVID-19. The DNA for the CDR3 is TGTGCCTGGAGTGTAAGGGGTAATGAGCAGTTCTTC. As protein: CAWSVRGNEQFF.